This T cell receptor (beta chain) was identified during a study of identical twins (dated by TCRdb to about 2016). Context from the whole study: To test whether fetal clonotypes persist, the study used deep sequencing on TCR alpha and beta repertoires from monozygotic twins, unrelated adults of various ages, and cord blood. To rule out contamination, replicate twin experiments were performed at different times with different library preparation protocols.

This clonotype was recorded many times. The specificity of this receptor is unknown. Per-base quality was not reported, and no clone a single base away is much larger than it. CDR1 and CDR2 are read off the germline V gene as SNHLY and FYNNEI. Trimming removed 6 bases from V and 6 bases from J, leaving 23 bases between the germline ends. Its CDR3 holds 16 amino acids, cysteine through phenylalanine. Here the CDR3 DNA is all that survives: 48 bases in frame from base 1. Library creation used 5' RACE. Data came from an Illumina HiSeq 2000. A universal primer binding site was introduced by template switching, and a unique molecular identifier was present in the final cDNA, enabling accurate counting of TCR cDNA molecules. First-strand cDNA for TCR alpha and beta chains was synthesized from specific primers in the conserved constant-segment region. To control for contamination, every cDNA library was double barcoded, receiving both a SMART-Mk sample barcode and Illumina barcodes. Two successive PCR steps introduced TruSeq adapter sequences along with Illumina sample barcodes. The Illumina HiSeq platform was used with custom primers to sequence TCR alpha and beta cDNA libraries. The paper's processing steps were these. MiGEC processed the raw reads to extract unique molecular identifiers, while MiXCR was used to determine the CDR3 positions. Recombination models were inferred per individual with the repgenHMM and IGoR tools using an EM algorithm. Shared clonotype analysis was performed with the tcR package in R, normalizing sharing by the product of cloneset sizes. To study raw recombination without the effects of thymic and clonal selection, out-of-frame nonproductive sequences were analyzed. TCRdb reworked the public reads: Q25 trimming with fastp, MiXCR clone assembly, productive beta chains retained. A single entry per CDR3 protein holds the most common genes and DNA from its merged rows. The V and J calls here are based on TCRdb, not the publication. The sample table lists around 340,000 distinct CDR3 sequences, roughly an eighth of them with a count of one. Around 7.8% of the sample is held by the ten biggest clonotypes.

Every donor was a healthy Caucasian. The twin cohort comprised three pairs of female monozygotic twins, all aged about 18 to 29 years. Positive isolation kits from Invitrogen were used to isolate CD4+ and CD8+ T cell populations. Paper-wide results and their limitations: Invariant T cells such as MAIT and iNKT could partly confound zero-insertion analyses, though diverse VJ usage argued against this for most clonotypes. Conclusions relied on cross-sectional statistical analysis, since the same donors could not be followed over many years. Fewer insertions were carried by abundant cord blood beta clonotypes; a weaker similar trend was observed in young adult naive repertoires, while no such trend was observed in memory repertoires. A weaker excess of twin sharing was found in beta out-of-frame sequences because the signal-to-noise ratio was lowered by fewer shared sequences. In monozygotic twins, out-of-frame TCR alpha sharing was systematically underestimated by recombination models, although the models agreed with sharing between unrelated individuals. Compared with coincidental sharing between unrelated individuals, an excess of low generation-probability sequences was observed among out-of-frame TCR alpha sequences shared between twins.

The sample was also linked to a second study, of yellow fever vaccine responses in identical twins. Drawing on the second study: The authors reported that the T cell response to vaccination in identical twins appeared partly convergent and partly personalized. In the study, vaccine-responding T cell clones were precisely tracked in identical twins.

The sample was CD8+ T cells sorted from blood. The V gene is TRBV2 and the J gene is TRBJ1-2, with TRBD1 tentatively as D gene (5 bases match). This TCR derives from a woman younger than 35 in good health. The CDR3 region: CASSSQAGLDNHGYTF. The DNA sequence is TGTGCCAGCAGCTCACAGGCAGGACTCGACAATCATGGCTACACCTTC.